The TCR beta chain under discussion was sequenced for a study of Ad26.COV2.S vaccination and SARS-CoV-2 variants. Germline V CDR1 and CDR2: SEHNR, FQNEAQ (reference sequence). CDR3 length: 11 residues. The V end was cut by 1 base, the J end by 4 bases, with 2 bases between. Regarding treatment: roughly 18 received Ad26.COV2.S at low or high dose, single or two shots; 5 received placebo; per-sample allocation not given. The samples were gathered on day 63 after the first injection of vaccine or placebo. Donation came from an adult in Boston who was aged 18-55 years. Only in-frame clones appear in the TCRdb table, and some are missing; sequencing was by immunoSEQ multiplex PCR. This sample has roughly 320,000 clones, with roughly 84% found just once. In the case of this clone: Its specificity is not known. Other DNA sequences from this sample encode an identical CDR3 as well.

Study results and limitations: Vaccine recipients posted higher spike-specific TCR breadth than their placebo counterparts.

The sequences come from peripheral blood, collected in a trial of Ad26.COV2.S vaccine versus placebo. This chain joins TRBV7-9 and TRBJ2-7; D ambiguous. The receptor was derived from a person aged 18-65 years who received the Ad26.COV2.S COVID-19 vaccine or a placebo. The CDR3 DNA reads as TGTGCCAGCAGCTTAGAGTACGAGCAGTACTTC. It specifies CASSLEYEQYF.